This TCR beta chain was captured in a study of shared clonotypes between healthy human individuals. This table comes from immunoSEQ multiplex PCR, and its TCRdb copy is limited to in-frame clones, with some not included. This sample carries 650,000 to 800,000 clones, approximately 72% of them seen once, and the ten largest clones take under 2%. The CDR3 contains 13 residues. Trimming stripped 3 bases from V and 6 bases from J, with 11 bases between. CDR1 and CDR2 (germline): SGHTA, FQGNSA. This rearrangement joins TRBV7-2 to TRBJ1-2; D gene uncertain. The sequence was collected from a woman aged 30 to 39 in good health. Material for sequencing was memory CD4+ T cells sorted from blood. Specified subset: CD45RA-negative fraction. The CDR3: CASSLQRDHGYTF. In DNA, the CDR3 is TGTGCCAGCAGCTTGCAGCGGGATCATGGCTACACCTTC.